The present T cell receptor beta chain was sequenced within a study of T-cell reconstitution after alpha-beta-depleted transplantation in children. A library of TCRbeta sequences, prepared with unique molecular identifiers, was generated. TCRdb redid the calling of the PCR reads with MiXCR, one entry per CDR3 protein. The repertoire has about 600,000 distinct CDR3 sequences, roughly 23% of them found once; the top ten carry about 14%. With regard to this clonotype: Its antigen is not identified.

Findings and limits, study-wide: Roughly two months post-transplant, alpha-beta T cells reportedly originated from several hundred graft clones that had expanded. Counts and diversity of T cells one year after transplant came mostly from newly produced T cells. The high TCRbeta diversity at day 60 in some patients came from surviving recipient T cells and thymic progenitors.

The CDR3 consists of 13 residues. CDR1 GTSNPN and CDR2 SVGIG come from the germline V gene (reference sequence). V was cut by 3 bases and J by 2 bases, with 10 bases left in between. This specimen consisted of PBMCs, mostly from graft donor cells, obtained 360 days after TCRalphabeta/CD19-depleted stem cell transplant. This receptor was obtained from a boy under two years old who had a stem cell transplant for acute myeloid leukemia, so the T cells may come from the graft donor. This rearrangement joins TRBV30 to TRBJ1-2, with D tentatively TRBD1 (6 bases). The CDR3 nucleotides are TGTGCCTGGAGACAGGGAGAGAACTATGGCTACACCTTC. Its protein is CAWRQGENYGYTF. Based on the CDR3 plus reference TRBV30 and TRBJ1-2, the full variable domain is SQTIHQWPATLVQPVGSPLSLECTVEGTSNPNLYWYRQAAGRGLQLLFYSVGIGQISSEVPQNLSASRPQDRQFILSSKKLLLSDSGFYLCAWRQGENYGYTFGSGTRLTVV.